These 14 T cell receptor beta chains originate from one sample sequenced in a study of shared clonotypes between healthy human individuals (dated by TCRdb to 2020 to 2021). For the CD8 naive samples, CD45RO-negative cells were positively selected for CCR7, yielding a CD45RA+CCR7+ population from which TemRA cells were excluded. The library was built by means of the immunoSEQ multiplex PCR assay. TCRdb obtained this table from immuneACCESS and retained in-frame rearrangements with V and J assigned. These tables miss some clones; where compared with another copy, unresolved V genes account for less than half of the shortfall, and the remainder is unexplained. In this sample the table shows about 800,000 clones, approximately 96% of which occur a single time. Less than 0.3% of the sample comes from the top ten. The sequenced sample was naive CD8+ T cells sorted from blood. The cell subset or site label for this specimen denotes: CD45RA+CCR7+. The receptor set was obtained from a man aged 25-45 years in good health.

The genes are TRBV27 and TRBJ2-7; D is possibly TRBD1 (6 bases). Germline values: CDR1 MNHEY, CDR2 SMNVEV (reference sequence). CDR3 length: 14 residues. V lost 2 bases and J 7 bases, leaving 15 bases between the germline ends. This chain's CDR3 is CASSLRQVGGEQYF. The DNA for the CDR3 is TGTGCCAGCAGTTTAAGACAGGTCGGTGGGGAGCAGTACTTC.

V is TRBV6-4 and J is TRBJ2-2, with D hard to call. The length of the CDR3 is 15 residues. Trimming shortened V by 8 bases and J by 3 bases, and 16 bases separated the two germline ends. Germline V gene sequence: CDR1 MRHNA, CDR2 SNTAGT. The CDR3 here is CASAAIAGDTGELFF. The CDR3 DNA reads TGTGCCAGCGCCGCTATCGCCGGCGACACCGGGGAGCTGTTTTTT.

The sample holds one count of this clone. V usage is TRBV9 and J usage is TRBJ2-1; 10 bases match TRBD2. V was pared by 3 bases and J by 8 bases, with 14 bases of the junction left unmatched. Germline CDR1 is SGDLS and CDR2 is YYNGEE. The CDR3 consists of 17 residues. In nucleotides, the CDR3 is TGTGCCAGCAGCGCCCTGCTCGGACTAGCGGAGGACCATGAGCAGTTCTTC. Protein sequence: CASSALLGLAEDHEQFF. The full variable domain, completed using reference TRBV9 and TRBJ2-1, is DSGVTQTPKHLITATGQRVTLRCSPRSGDLSVYWYQQSLDQGLQFLIQYYNGEERAKGNILERFSAQQFPDLHSELNLSSLELGDSALYFCASSALLGLAEDHEQFFGPGTRLTVL.

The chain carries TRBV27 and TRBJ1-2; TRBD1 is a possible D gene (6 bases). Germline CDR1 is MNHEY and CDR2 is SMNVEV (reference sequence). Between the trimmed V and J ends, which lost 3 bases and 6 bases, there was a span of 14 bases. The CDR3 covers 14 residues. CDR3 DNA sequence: TGTGCCAGCAGTTTTTACTTGGGGGGCCATGGCTACACCTTC. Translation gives CASSFYLGGHGYTF.

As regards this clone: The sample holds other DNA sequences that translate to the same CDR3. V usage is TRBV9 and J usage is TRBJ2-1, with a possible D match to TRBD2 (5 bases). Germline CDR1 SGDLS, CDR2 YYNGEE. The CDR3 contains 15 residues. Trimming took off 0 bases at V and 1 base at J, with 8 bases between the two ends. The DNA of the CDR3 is TGTGCCAGCAGCGTAGGCGGGCCGTCCTACAATGAGCAGTTCTTC. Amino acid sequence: CASSVGGPSYNEQFF.

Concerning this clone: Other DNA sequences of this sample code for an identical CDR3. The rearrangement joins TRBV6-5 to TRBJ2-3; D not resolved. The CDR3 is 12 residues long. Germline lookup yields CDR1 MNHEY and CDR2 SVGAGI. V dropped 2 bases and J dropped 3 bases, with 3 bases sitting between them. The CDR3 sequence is CASSYGTDTQYF. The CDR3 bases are TGTGCCAGCAGTTACGGAACAGATACGCAGTATTTT.

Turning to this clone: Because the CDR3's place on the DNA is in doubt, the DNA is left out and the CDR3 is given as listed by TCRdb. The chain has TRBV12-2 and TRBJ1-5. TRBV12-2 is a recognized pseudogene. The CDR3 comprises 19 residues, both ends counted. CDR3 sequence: CASRLADWWGEGSNQPQHF.

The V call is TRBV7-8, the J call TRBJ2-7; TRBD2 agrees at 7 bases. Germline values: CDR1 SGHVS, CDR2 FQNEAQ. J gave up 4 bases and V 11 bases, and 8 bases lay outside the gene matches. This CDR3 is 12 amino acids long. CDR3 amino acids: CAAASGSYEQYF. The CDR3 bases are TGTGCCGCAGCTAGCGGTTCTTACGAGCAGTACTTC.

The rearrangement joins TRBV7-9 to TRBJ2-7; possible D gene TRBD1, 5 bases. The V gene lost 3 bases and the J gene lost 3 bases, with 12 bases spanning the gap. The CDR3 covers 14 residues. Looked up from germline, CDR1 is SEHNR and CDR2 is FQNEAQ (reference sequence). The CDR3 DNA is TGTGCCAGCAGCTTCACACAGGTCAGCTACGAGCAGTACTTC. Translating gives CASSFTQVSYEQYF. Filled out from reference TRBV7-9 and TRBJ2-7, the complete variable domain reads DTGVSQNPRHKITKRGQNVTFRCDPISEHNRLYWYRQTLGQGPEFLTYFQNEAQLEKSRLLSDRFSAERPKGSFSTLEIQRTEQGDSAMYLCASSFTQVSYEQYFGPGTRLTVT.

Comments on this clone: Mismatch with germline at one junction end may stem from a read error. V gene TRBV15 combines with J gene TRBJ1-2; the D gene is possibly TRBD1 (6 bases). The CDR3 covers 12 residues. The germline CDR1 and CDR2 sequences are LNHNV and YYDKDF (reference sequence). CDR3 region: CATSSGQRTHFF. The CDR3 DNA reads TGTGCCACCAGCAGCGGACAGAGGACACACTTCTTC.

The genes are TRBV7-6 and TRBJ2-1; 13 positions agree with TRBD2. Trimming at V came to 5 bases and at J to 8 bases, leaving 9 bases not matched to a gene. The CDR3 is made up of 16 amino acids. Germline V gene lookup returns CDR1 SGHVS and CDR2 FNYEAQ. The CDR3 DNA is TGTGCCAGCAGCCTAATACTAGCGGGAGGGCAGGATGAGCAGTTCTTC. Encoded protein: CASSLILAGGQDEQFF.

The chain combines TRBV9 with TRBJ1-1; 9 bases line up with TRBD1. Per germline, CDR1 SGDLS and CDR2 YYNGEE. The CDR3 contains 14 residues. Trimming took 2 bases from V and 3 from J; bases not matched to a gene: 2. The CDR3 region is CASSVRDRDTEAFF. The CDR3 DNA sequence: TGTGCCAGCAGCGTCAGGGACAGGGACACTGAAGCTTTCTTT. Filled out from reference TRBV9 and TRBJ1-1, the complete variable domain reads DSGVTQTPKHLITATGQRVTLRCSPRSGDLSVYWYQQSLDQGLQFLIQYYNGEERAKGNILERFSAQQFPDLHSELNLSSLELGDSALYFCASSVRDRDTEAFFGQGTRLTVV.

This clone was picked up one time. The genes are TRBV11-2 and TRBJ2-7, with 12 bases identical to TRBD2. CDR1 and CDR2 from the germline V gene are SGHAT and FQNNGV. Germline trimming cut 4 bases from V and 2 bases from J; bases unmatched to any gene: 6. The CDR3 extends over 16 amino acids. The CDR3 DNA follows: TGTGCCAGCAGCTCCCCTCTAGCGGGAGGGCCCTACGAGCAGTACTTC. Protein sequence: CASSSPLAGGPYEQYF.

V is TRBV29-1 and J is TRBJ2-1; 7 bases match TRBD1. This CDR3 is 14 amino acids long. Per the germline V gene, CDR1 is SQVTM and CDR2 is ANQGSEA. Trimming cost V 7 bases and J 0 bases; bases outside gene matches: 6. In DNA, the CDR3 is TGCAGCGCTCAGACAGGGACCTCCTACAATGAGCAGTTCTTC. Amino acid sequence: CSAQTGTSYNEQFF.